The clone carrying this T cell receptor beta chain was counted ten times or more. CDR3 length: 15 residues. V shed 1 base, J shed 9 bases, and the junction held 6 bases outside the gene matches. Germline loops: CDR1 DFQATT, CDR2 SNEGSKA (reference sequence). The CDR3 regions of TCR beta were amplified from RNA transcripts. When the TCR CDR3 underwent first-round RT-PCR, the HTBI primer set was used. TCRdb recomputed calls from the multiplex PCR reads with MiXCR, one row per CDR3 protein. The profile covers a few hundred thousand distinct CDR3 sequences, with approximately 14% appearing a single time and about 21% taken by the ten largest. The study based diagnoses on clinical symptoms, serum thyroxine and TRAb, thyroid ultrasound and orbital computed tomography. The sample is drawn from a study of T cells in Graves' hyperthyroidism and ophthalmopathy.

The V and J genes are TRBV20-1 and TRBJ2-1; TRBD2 matches at 13 bases. The source of this sequence is a woman aged 55-69 years with Graves' ophthalmopathy. The sample comprised blood. The CDR3 DNA reads TGCAGTGCTAGAGCCGGACTAGCGGGAGCCGGTGAGCAGTTCTTC. It codes for CSARAGLAGAGEQFF.